A single sample gave rise to the 18 T cell receptor beta chains below, sequenced in a study of PD-L1 blockade in urothelial cancer. Clones were read by immunoSEQ multiplex PCR, and TCRdb kept only the in-frame ones, dropping some. Altogether 56,000 or so clones are present, about 82% being singletons, with the ten largest covering less than 3.5%. The sample consisted of PBMCs, taken around atezolizumab (anti-PD-L1) treatment. These receptor sequences come from a man aged 45-65 years with urothelial cancer.

The chain joins TRBV9 to TRBJ2-5; 7 bases agree with TRBD2. This CDR3 comprises 17 residues. The V segment lost 0 bases and the J segment 5 bases; nucleotides outside the gene matches: 13. Germline values: CDR1 SGDLS, CDR2 YYNGEE. CDR3 loop: CASSVAFGGGLYETQYF. For the CDR3, the DNA is TGTGCCAGCAGCGTAGCTTTCGGGGGAGGGCTCTACGAGACCCAGTACTTC.

The rearrangement joins TRBV9 to TRBJ1-3; D is unclear. This CDR3 comprises 13 residues. V was pared by 5 bases and J by 4 bases, with 10 bases between. Germline lookup yields CDR1 SGDLS and CDR2 YYNGEE. The CDR3, as DNA: TGTGCCAGCAGTCTGACCGGGGGAAACACCATATATTTT. Encoded protein: CASSLTGGNTIYF.

Judged by abundance, this clone is medium-sized. This chain connects TRBV18 to TRBJ1-1, with 10 bases lining up with TRBD1. The germline CDR1 and CDR2 sequences are KGHSH and LQKENI. The V and J ends lost 3 bases and 1 base, in that order; junction bases with no gene match: 8. The CDR3 loop spans 17 amino acids. For the CDR3, the DNA is TGTGCCAGCTCACCGTGGGGGACAGGGGCAGGGAACACTGAAGCTTTCTTT. Translating gives CASSPWGTGAGNTEAFF.

CDR3 in amino acids: CASSLVGGNDQPQHF. In DNA, the CDR3 is TGTGCCAGCAGCTTAGTCGGCGGGAACGATCAGCCCCAGCATTTT. The V gene is TRBV7-9, the J gene TRBJ1-5; no reliable D call. Germline V CDR1 and CDR2: SEHNR, FQNEAQ (reference sequence). V lost 1 base and J lost 5, with 12 bases in between. The CDR3 consists of 15 residues.

The chain combines TRBV28 with TRBJ2-7; 8 nucleotides match TRBD1. CDR3 length equals 14 residues. CDR1 MDHEN and CDR2 SYDVKM come from the germline V gene. J lost 3 bases, V lost 2 bases, and 3 bases had no gene match. This chain's CDR3 is CASSLLQGDYEQYF. CDR3 in DNA: TGTGCCAGCAGTTTACTACAGGGGGACTACGAGCAGTACTTC. The whole variable domain, remainder taken from reference TRBV28 and TRBJ2-7, is DVKVTQSSRYLVKRTGEKVFLECVQDMDHENMFWYRQDPGLGLRLIYFSYDVKMKEKGDIPEGYSVSREKKERFSLILESASTNQTSMYLCASSLLQGDYEQYFGPGTRLTVT.

The rearrangement links TRBV6-1 to TRBJ2-7; 7 bases fit TRBD2. Looked up from germline, CDR1 is MNHNS and CDR2 is SASEGT. The V segment lost 2 bases and the J segment 3 bases; nucleotides outside the gene matches: 4. The CDR3 loop spans 14 amino acids. In DNA form, the CDR3 reads TGTGCCAGCAGTGAAACCGGGAGGATCTACGAGCAGTACTTC. This sequence encodes CASSETGRIYEQYF.

The chain recombines TRBV28 with TRBJ2-7; D is perhaps TRBD2 (5 bases). The ends were cut back, 9 bases at V and 4 bases at J, with 16 bases in the middle. Germline CDR1 reads MDHEN; CDR2 reads SYDVKM. CDR3 length equals 13 residues. The CDR3 nucleotides read TGTGCCAGGAAGGGAGCCCCCGGGTACGAGCAGTACTTC. Translated, it gives CARKGAPGYEQYF.

This sequence joins TRBV9 and TRBJ2-5, with TRBD1 identical over 8 bases. Per the germline V gene, CDR1 is SGDLS and CDR2 is YYNGEE. The J segment lost 3 bases and the V segment lost 4 bases, leaving 8 bases of the junction unmatched. CDR3 length equals 15 residues. CDR3 region: CASSSQTGGKETQYF. CDR3 in DNA: TGTGCCAGCAGCTCCCAAACAGGGGGGAAAGAGACCCAGTACTTC.

This chain connects TRBV7-2 to TRBJ2-5; 10 nucleotides line up with TRBD1. CDR3 size: 15 residues. The germline V gene encodes CDR1 SGHTA and CDR2 FQGNSA. J was trimmed by 4 bases and V by 4 bases; bases with no gene match: 6. The CDR3 DNA reads TGTGCCAGCAGCTGGGACAGGGGCAATGGAGAGACCCAGTACTTC. Encoded protein: CASSWDRGNGETQYF. Filled out from reference TRBV7-2 and TRBJ2-5, the complete variable domain reads GAGVSQSPSNKVTEKGKDVELRCDPISGHTALYWYRQSLGQGLEFLIYFQGNSAPDKSGLPSDRFSAERTGGSVSTLTIQRTQQEDSAVYLCASSWDRGNGETQYFGPGTRLLVL.

The chain is built from TRBV5-4 and TRBJ1-6, with TRBD1 matching 9 bases. Germline trimming cut 2 bases from V and 8 bases from J; bases unmatched to any gene: 8. This CDR3 comprises 16 residues. Germline CDR1 reads SGHNT; CDR2 reads YYREEE (reference sequence). This CDR3 reads CASSFNRDRVDSPLHF. CDR3 sequence (DNA): TGTGCCAGCAGCTTCAACCGGGACAGGGTTGATTCACCCCTCCACTTT. Supplemented by reference TRBV5-4 and TRBJ1-6, the full variable domain reads ETGVTQSPTHLIKTRGQQVTLRCSSQSGHNTVSWYQQALGQGPQFIFQYYREEENGRGNFPPRFSGLQFPNYSSELNVNALELDDSALYLCASSFNRDRVDSPLHFGNGTRLTVT.

The CDR3 bases are TGTGCCGCGGGAGGTGTAACCTACAATGAGCAGTTCTTC. The encoded protein is CAAGGVTYNEQFF. V is TRBV5-5 and J is TRBJ2-1; 8 positions match TRBD2. J was trimmed by 2 bases and V by 10 bases; bases with no gene match: 5. From germline, CDR1 is SGHKS and CDR2 YYEKEE (reference sequence). The CDR3 spans 13 residues.

The rearrangement links TRBV28 to TRBJ1-2; TRBD1 is a possible D gene (5 bases). The CDR3 length is 12 residues. Trimming removed 3 bases from V and 5 bases from J, with 7 bases in between. Per the germline V gene, CDR1 is MDHEN and CDR2 is SYDVKM. The CDR3 DNA follows: TGTGCCAGCAGTTTTAAGGGGTATGGCTACACCTTC. The encoded protein is CASSFKGYGYTF.

The V gene is TRBV15, the J gene TRBJ2-1; TRBD2 matches at 10 bases. This CDR3 spans 15 amino acids. Germline V gene sequence: CDR1 LNHNV, CDR2 YYDKDF (reference sequence). V dropped 1 base and J dropped 8; count of bases not matched to a gene: 5. The CDR3 DNA sequence: TGTGCCACCAGCAGAGTCCTAGCGGGAGTTGATGAGCAGTTCTTC. It translates to CATSRVLAGVDEQFF. Supplemented by reference TRBV15 and TRBJ2-1, the full variable domain reads DAMVIQNPRYQVTQFGKPVTLSCSQTLNHNVMYWYQQKSSQAPKLLFHYYDKDFNNEADTPDNFQSRRPNTSFCFLDIRSPGLGDTAMYLCATSRVLAGVDEQFFGPGTRLTVL.

In its sample, this clone ranks as medium-sized. The genes are TRBV4-1 and TRBJ2-1; 9 nucleotides agree with TRBD2. V lost 8 bases, J lost 0 bases, and 11 bases stayed unmatched. Germline assignment: CDR1 MGHRA and CDR2 YSYEKL. The CDR3 sequence is 17 residues long. CDR3 residues: CASLPGLAPSSYNEQFF. For the CDR3, the DNA is TGCGCCAGCCTTCCGGGACTAGCCCCGAGCTCCTACAATGAGCAGTTCTTC.

J is TRBJ2-5 and V is TRBV11-2; D unclear. CDR1 is SGHAT and CDR2 is FQNNGV in the germline V gene. The CDR3 covers 16 residues. The V end was cut by 1 base, the J end by 5 bases, with 17 bases between. Here the CDR3 reads CASSLGKRLLAETQYF. The DNA of the CDR3 is TGTGCCAGCAGCTTAGGGAAGAGACTCCTTGCGGAGACCCAGTACTTC.

This clone came up a few times. The chain has TRBV29-1 and TRBJ2-6; the D is unclear. The length of the CDR3 is 13 residues. V was clipped by 5 bases and J by 0 bases, with 5 bases between them. Germline V CDR1 and CDR2: SQVTM, ANQGSEA. The CDR3 sequence is CSVYPSGANVLTF. Here the CDR3 DNA reads TGCAGCGTTTATCCCTCTGGGGCCAACGTCCTGACTTTC.

J is TRBJ2-1 and V is TRBV9; D call uncertain. Germline V lookup: CDR1 SGDLS, CDR2 YYNGEE. Trimming cost V 2 bases and J 6 bases, with 12 bases left between them. The CDR3 contains 14 residues. The CDR3 region has the DNA TGTGCCAGCAGCGTCGAGGTTAGGAGCAATGAGCAGTTCTTC. Amino acids: CASSVEVRSNEQFF.

The gene calls are TRBV28 and TRBJ1-4, with a possible D match to TRBD1 (5 bases). CDR1 is MDHEN, CDR2 SYDVKM, per germline. Trimming left V 7 bases short and J 1 base short, with 10 bases between. This CDR3 has 14 amino acids. The DNA of the CDR3 is TGTGCCAGCACCCTGGGGGGAACTAATGAAAAACTGTTTTTT. Translation gives CASTLGGTNEKLFF. Using reference TRBV28 and TRBJ1-4 for the parts outside the CDR3, the full variable domain is DVKVTQSSRYLVKRTGEKVFLECVQDMDHENMFWYRQDPGLGLRLIYFSYDVKMKEKGDIPEGYSVSREKKERFSLILESASTNQTSMYLCASTLGGTNEKLFFGSGTQLSVL.